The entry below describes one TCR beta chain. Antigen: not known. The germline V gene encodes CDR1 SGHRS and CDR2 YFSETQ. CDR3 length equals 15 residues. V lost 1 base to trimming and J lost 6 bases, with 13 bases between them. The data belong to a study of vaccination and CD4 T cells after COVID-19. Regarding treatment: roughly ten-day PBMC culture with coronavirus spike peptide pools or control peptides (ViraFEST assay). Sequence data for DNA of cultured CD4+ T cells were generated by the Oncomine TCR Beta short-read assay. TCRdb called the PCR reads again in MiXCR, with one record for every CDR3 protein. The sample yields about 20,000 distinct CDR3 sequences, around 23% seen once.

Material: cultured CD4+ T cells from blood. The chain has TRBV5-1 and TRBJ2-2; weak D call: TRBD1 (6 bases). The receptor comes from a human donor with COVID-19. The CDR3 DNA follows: TGCGCCAGCAGCTTGCGGGACATTCCCCCCGGGGAGCTGTTTTTT. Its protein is CASSLRDIPPGELFF.